The T cell receptor beta chain under discussion was sequenced for a study of CD8+CD57+ T cells in acquired aplastic anemia. Study-level background: Isolated CD4+ and CD8+ cells, once sorted, yielded DNA averaging roughly 3 ug.

Findings and caveats of the study: Researchers report that twenty-nine CD8+ CDR3 sequences appeared in both patients and controls.

CDR1 and CDR2 (germline): SEHNR, FQNEAQ (reference sequence). V gave up 4 bases and J gave up 5 bases, with 8 bases separating them. This CDR3 region has 13 residues. There are many counts of this clonotype. The antigen remains unidentified. Both TCR beta VDJ combination and CDR3 sequence profiling were carried out. Genomic DNA was the template for this profiling. TCRdb analysed the reads with MiXCR anew, one entry per CDR3 protein. The sample lists around 150,000 distinct CDR3 sequences, roughly 48% occurring once. Patients picked for sequencing had shown CD8+CD57+ cell expansion detected by flow cytometry.

This TCR derives from a human donor with aplastic anemia. This chain connects TRBV7-9 to TRBJ2-2, with unresolved D. The material sequenced was sorted CD4+, CD8+, or CD8+CD57+ T cells (not recorded which) from PBMCs. CDR3 amino acids: CASSSLITGELFF. The CDR3 DNA reads as TGTGCCAGCAGCTCATTAATTACCGGGGAGCTGTTTTTT.